The 9 T cell receptor beta chains reported below all come from one sample, sequenced in a study of blood T cell repertoires in COVID-19. Data came from immunoSEQ multiplex PCR; TCRdb stores just in-frame clones and leaves some out. This sample has 30,000 to 45,000 clones, with over 80% found just once. The sequenced sample consisted of peripheral blood. These TCRs come from a human donor in a cohort sampled during active COVID-19.

The gene calls are TRBV6-6 and TRBJ2-4; 9 positions match TRBD1. Germline CDR1 is MNHNY and CDR2 is SVGAGI (reference sequence). Germline trimming cut 5 bases from V and 8 bases from J; bases unmatched to any gene: 7. The CDR3 runs to 14 residues. CDR3 sequence: CASSLRQGGDIQYF. The CDR3 DNA reads as TGTGCCAGCAGTCTAAGACAGGGGGGGGACATTCAGTACTTC.

This chain joins TRBV3-1 (or the pseudogene TRBV3-2) and TRBJ1-1; 8 positions agree with TRBD1. The CDR3 totals 15 residues. Germline V gives CDR1 LGHDT, CDR2 YNNKEL (reference sequence). J gave up 4 bases and V 3 bases, and 7 bases lay outside the gene matches. The CDR3 loop reads CASSQFDRGVTEAFF. The DNA for the CDR3 is TGTGCCAGCAGCCAGTTCGACAGGGGAGTCACTGAAGCTTTCTTT.

The chain has TRBV30 and TRBJ1-3; D is possibly TRBD1 (6 bases). Germline V gene lookup returns CDR1 GTSNPN and CDR2 SVGIG (reference sequence). The V and J ends lost 4 bases and 0 bases respectively, with 10 bases between them. The CDR3 is 14 amino acids. The CDR3 reads CAWKTGLSGNTIYF. DNA for the CDR3: TGTGCCTGGAAGACAGGACTCTCTGGAAACACCATATATTTT.

CDR3 nucleotides: TGTGCCAGCAGTCCGCTTGGGGCAGTCTTCCCCAAAAACATTCAGTACTTC. Translation: CASSPLGAVFPKNIQYF. This chain links TRBV7-8 with TRBJ2-4; D may be TRBD1 (5 bases). This CDR3 region has 17 residues. V shed 6 bases and J shed 2 bases, with 20 bases lying between them. The V gene's germline CDR1 is SGHVS and CDR2 FQNEAQ.

The chain has TRBV5-1 and TRBJ1-2; 8 bases map to TRBD1. The CDR3 is 13 amino acids. Unmatched junction bases numbered 8, after V lost 5 bases and J lost 8 bases. Germline CDR1 reads SGHRS; CDR2 reads YFSETQ. Here the CDR3 DNA reads TGCGCCAGCAGTCCGGACAGGGTCGGAGGCTACACCTTC. As protein: CASSPDRVGGYTF.

The gene calls are TRBV6-1 and TRBJ2-1; a weak D match, TRBD2 (5 bases). CDR3 size: 14 residues. CDR1 MNHNS and CDR2 SASEGT come from the germline V gene. V lost 2 bases, J lost 14 bases, and 19 bases lay in between. CDR3 amino acids: CASSEMVRAEGEFF. CDR3 DNA: TGTGCCAGCAGTGAAATGGTACGCGCCGAGGGCGAGTTCTTC.

This clone came up a few times. The rearrangement uses TRBV7-9 and TRBJ1-3; 8 nucleotides line up with TRBD1. The V and J ends lost 7 bases and 4 bases, in that order; junction bases with no gene match: 6. The CDR3 extends over 14 amino acids. Per germline, CDR1 SEHNR and CDR2 FQNEAQ (reference sequence). The CDR3 reads CASITGGSGNTIYF. The CDR3 DNA reads as TGTGCCAGCATCACAGGGGGATCCGGAAACACCATATATTTT. The full variable domain, completed using reference TRBV7-9 and TRBJ1-3, is DTGVSQNPRHKITKRGQNVTFRCDPISEHNRLYWYRQTLGQGPEFLTYFQNEAQLEKSRLLSDRFSAERPKGSFSTLEIQRTEQGDSAMYLCASITGGSGNTIYFGEGSWLTVV.

The chain has TRBV7-9 and TRBJ1-6, with a possible D match to TRBD1 (6 bases). The germline V gene has CDR1 SEHNR and CDR2 FQNEAQ (reference sequence). V was trimmed by 4 bases and J by 0 bases, leaving 16 bases between them. CDR3 length: 18 amino acids. In DNA form, the CDR3 reads TGTGCCAGCAGCTCTTTTGGGACACTCGGCTCCTATAATTCACCCCTCCACTTT. It translates to CASSSFGTLGSYNSPLHF.

The chain has TRBV7-8 and TRBJ2-3; TRBD1 matches 9 bases. Germline assignment: CDR1 SGHVS and CDR2 FQNEAQ. Trimming took 1 base from V and 1 from J; bases not matched to a gene: 6. The CDR3 contains 17 residues. The CDR3 DNA follows: TGTGCCAGCAGCTTAGGGGACAGGGTCCGAGGCACAGATACGCAGTATTTT. This codes for CASSLGDRVRGTDTQYF. The full variable domain, with the rest looked up from reference TRBV7-8 and TRBJ2-3, is GAGVSQSPRYKVAKRGQDVALRCDPISGHVSLFWYQQALGQGPEFLTYFQNEAQLDKSGLPSDRFFAERPEGSVSTLKIQRTQQEDSAVYLCASSLGDRVRGTDTQYFGPGTRLTVL.